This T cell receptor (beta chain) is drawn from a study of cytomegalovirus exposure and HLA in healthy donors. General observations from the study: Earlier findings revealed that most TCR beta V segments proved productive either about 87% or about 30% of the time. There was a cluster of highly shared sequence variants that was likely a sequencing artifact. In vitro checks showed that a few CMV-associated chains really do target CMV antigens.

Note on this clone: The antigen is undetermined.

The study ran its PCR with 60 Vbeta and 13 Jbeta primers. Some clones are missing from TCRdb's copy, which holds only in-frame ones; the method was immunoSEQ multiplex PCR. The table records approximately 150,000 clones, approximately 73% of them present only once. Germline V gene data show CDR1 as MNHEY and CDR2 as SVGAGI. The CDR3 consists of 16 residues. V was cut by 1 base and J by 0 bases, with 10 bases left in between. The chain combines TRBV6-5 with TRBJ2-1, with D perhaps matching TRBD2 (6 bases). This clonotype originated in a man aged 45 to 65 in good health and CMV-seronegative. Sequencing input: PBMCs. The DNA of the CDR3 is TGTGCCAGCAGTTACTTAGTGGGGGGCTCCTACAATGAGCAGTTCTTC. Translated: CASSYLVGGSYNEQFF.